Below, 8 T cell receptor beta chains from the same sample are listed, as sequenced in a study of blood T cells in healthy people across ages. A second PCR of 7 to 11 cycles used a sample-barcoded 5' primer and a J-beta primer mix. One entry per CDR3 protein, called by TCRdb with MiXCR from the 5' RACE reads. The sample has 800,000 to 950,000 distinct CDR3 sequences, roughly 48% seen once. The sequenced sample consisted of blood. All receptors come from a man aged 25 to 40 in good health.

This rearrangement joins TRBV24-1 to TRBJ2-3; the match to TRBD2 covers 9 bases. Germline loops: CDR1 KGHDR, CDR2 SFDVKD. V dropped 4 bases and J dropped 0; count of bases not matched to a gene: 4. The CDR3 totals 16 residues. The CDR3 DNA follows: TGTGCCACCAGTGAGCTAGCGGGACCTAGCACAGATACGCAGTATTTT. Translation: CATSELAGPSTDTQYF.

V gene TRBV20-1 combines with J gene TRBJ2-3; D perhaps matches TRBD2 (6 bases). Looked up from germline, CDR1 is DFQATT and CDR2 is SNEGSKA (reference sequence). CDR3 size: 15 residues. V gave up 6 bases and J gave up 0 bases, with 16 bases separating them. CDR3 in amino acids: CSAQGGGRSTDTQYF. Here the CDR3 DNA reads TGCAGTGCCCAGGGTGGGGGGAGAAGCACAGATACGCAGTATTTT.

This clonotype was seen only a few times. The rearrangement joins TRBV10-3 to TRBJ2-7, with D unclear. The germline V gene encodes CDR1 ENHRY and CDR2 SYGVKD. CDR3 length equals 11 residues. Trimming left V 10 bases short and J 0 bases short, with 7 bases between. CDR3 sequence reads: CATRRSYEQYF. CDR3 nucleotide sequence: TGTGCCACCCGACGCTCCTACGAGCAGTACTTC.

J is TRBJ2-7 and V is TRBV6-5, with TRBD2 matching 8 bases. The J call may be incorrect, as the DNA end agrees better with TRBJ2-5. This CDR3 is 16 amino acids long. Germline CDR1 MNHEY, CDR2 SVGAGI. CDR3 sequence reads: CASSYSQAGGVKTQYF. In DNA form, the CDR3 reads TGTGCCAGCAGTTACTCCCAGGCGGGGGGCGTAAAGACCCAGTACTTC.

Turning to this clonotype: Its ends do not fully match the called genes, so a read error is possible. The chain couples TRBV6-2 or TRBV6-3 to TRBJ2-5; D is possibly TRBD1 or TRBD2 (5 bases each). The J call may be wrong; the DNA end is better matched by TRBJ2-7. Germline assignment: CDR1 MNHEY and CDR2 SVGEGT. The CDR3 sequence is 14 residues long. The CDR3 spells CAGSYGAGIYEQYF. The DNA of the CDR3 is TGTGCCGGCAGTTACGGGGCAGGCATCTACGAGCAGTACTTC.

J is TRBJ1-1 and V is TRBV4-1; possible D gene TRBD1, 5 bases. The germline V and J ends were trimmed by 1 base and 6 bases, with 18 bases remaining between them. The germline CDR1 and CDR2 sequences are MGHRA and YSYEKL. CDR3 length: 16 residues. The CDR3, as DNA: TGCGCCAGCAGCCAAGCTGCGGTTAACAGGATCCCTGAAGCTTTCTTT. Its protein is CASSQAAVNRIPEAFF.

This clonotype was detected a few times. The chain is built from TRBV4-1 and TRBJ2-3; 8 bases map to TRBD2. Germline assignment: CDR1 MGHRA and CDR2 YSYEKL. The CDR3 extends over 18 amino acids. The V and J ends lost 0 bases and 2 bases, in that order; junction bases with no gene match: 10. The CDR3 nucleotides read TGCGCCAGCAGCCAAGATGATTCGAGGACTAGCTCCACAGATACGCAGTATTTT. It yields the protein CASSQDDSRTSSTDTQYF.

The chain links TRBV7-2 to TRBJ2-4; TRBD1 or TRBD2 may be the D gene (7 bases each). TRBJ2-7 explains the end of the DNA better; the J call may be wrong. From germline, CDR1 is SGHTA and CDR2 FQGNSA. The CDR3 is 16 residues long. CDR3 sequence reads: CASSLGVVRGGYEQYF. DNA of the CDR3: TGTGCCAGCAGCTTAGGGGTGGTCAGGGGGGGGTACGAGCAGTACTTC.